The 9 T cell receptor beta chains in this list originate from one sample, sequenced in a study of blood T cell repertoires in COVID-19. Profiling relied on immunoSEQ multiplex PCR, and the TCRdb table lists in-frame clones only, not all of them. Among about 55,000 clones listed, 75% to 95% were seen once. The sequenced sample was peripheral blood. These receptor sequences come from a human donor with active COVID-19. The donor label of this sample is uncertain.

The chain recombines TRBV18 with TRBJ2-1; 8 bases are a match to TRBD2. Germline trimming cut 4 bases from V and 4 bases from J; bases unmatched to any gene: 6. The CDR3 totals 15 residues. Germline lookup yields CDR1 KGHSH and CDR2 LQKENI. The CDR3, as DNA: TGTGCCAGCTCACTCGGGGGGGCAGGATACAATGAGCAGTTCTTC. Encoded protein: CASSLGGAGYNEQFF.

The chain is built from TRBV27 and TRBJ2-7, with TRBD1 matching 9 bases. Losses at the gene ends were 6 bases for V and 2 bases for J; bases not matched to a gene: 5. Per germline, CDR1 MNHEY and CDR2 SMNVEV (reference sequence). The CDR3 runs 14 residues. CDR3 coding DNA: TGTGCCAGCAGCCCCCGGACAGGGGCCTACGAGCAGTACGTC. Translated: CASSPRTGAYEQYV.

The chain uses TRBV29-1 and TRBJ2-7, with 9 bases that match TRBD1. The CDR3 runs to 14 residues. From germline, CDR1 is SQVTM and CDR2 ANQGSEA. With V trimmed by 6 bases and J by 3 bases, 9 bases remained unmatched. For the CDR3, the DNA is TGCAGCGTGAATACCGGGACAGGGCGCTACGAGCAGTACTTC. Translated, it gives CSVNTGTGRYEQYF.

This clone was detected a few times. The chain has TRBV19 and TRBJ1-2; no firm D call. In germline, CDR1 is LNHDA, CDR2 SQIVND (reference sequence). Trimming pared 8 bases from V and 0 bases from J, leaving 13 bases between. The CDR3 spans 14 residues. This CDR3 is CASLWTASNYGYTF. CDR3 DNA: TGTGCCAGTCTGTGGACTGCCTCTAACTATGGCTACACCTTC.

The rearrangement links TRBV28 to TRBJ2-1, with 7 bases identical to TRBD1. CDR3 length equals 14 residues. Trimming cost V 3 bases and J 2 bases; bases outside gene matches: 1. Germline V gives CDR1 MDHEN, CDR2 SYDVKM. In DNA, the CDR3 is TGTGCCAGCAGTTTCCAGGGGGCCTACAATGAGCAGTTCTTC. Residues: CASSFQGAYNEQFF.

This clone was counted once. The chain employs TRBV5-6 and TRBJ2-5; D is possibly TRBD1 (6 bases). Trimming removed 2 bases at V and 0 bases at J, with 8 bases between. This CDR3 is 14 amino acids long. Germline-derived CDR1 and CDR2 are SGHDT and YYEEEE. CDR3 amino acids: CASSFGQHQETQYF. As DNA, the CDR3 is TGTGCCAGCAGCTTCGGACAGCACCAAGAGACCCAGTACTTC. Looking up the rest from reference TRBV5-6 and TRBJ2-5 gives the full variable domain: DAGVTQSPTHLIKTRGQQVTLRCSPKSGHDTVSWYQQALGQGPQFIFQYYEEEERQRGNFPDRFSGHQFPNYSSELNVNALLLGDSALYLCASSFGQHQETQYFGPGTRLLVL.

The V and J genes are TRBV5-4 and TRBJ2-6; the D gene is possibly TRBD2 (6 bases). Germline V lookup: CDR1 SGHNT, CDR2 YYREEE (reference sequence). V lost 4 bases, J lost 0 bases, and 11 bases lay in between. The CDR3 consists of 16 residues. The CDR3 nucleotides read TGTGCCAGCAGCCCCCCGGGAGCCTCTGGGGCCAACGTCCTGACTTTC. Residues: CASSPPGASGANVLTF.

V gene TRBV30 combines with J gene TRBJ2-7; 7 nucleotides align to TRBD1. CDR3 size: 13 residues. Germline trimming cut 0 bases from V and 8 bases from J; bases unmatched to any gene: 7. The germline V gene encodes CDR1 GTSNPN and CDR2 SVGIG (reference sequence). The CDR3 sequence: CAWSVRDSLKQYF. Written as DNA, the CDR3 is TGTGCCTGGAGTGTACGGGACAGCCTGAAGCAGTACTTC.

The chain uses TRBV6-5 and TRBJ2-7; D call uncertain. The CDR3 has 14 residues. Germline CDR1 and CDR2: MNHEY and SVGAGI. V lost 6 bases, J lost 2 bases, and 14 bases lay in between. CDR3 in DNA: TGTGCCAGCAGCCGAACCTTGGCGGCCTACGAGCAGTACGTC. Residues: CASSRTLAAYEQYV.